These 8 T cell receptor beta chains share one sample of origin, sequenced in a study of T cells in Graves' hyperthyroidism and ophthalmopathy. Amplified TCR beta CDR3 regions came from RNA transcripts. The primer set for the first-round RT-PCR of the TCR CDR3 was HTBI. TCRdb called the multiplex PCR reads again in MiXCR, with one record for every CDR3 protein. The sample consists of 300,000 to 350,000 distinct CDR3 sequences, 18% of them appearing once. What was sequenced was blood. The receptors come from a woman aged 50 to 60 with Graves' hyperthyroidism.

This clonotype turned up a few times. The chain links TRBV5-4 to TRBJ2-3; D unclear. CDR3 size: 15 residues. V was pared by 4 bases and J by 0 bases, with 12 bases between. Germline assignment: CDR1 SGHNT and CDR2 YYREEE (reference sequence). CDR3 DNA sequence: TGTGCCAGCAGCGTACGGACGGGCAGCACAGATACGCAGTATTTT. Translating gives CASSVRTGSTDTQYF.

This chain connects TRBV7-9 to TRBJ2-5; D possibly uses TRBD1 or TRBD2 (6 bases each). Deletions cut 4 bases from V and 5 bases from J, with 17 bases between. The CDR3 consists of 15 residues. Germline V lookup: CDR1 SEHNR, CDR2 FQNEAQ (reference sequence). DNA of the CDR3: TGTGCCAGCAGCTCACCACAGGGAGGAGAGGAGACCCAGTACTTC. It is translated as CASSSPQGGEETQYF.

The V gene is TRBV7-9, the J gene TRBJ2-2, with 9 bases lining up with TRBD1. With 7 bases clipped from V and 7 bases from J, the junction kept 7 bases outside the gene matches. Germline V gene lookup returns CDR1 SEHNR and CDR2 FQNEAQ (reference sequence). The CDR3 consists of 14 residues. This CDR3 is CASTGQGIGGELFF. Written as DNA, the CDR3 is TGTGCCAGCACCGGACAGGGGATCGGCGGGGAGCTGTTTTTT.

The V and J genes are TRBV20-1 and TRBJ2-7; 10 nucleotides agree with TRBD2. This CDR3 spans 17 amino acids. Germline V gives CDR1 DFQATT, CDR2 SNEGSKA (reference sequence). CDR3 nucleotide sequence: TGCAGCGCCAAGGGGCAAGCGGGGGGGATCCGAGCCTACGAGCAGTACGTC. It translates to CSAKGQAGGIRAYEQYV.

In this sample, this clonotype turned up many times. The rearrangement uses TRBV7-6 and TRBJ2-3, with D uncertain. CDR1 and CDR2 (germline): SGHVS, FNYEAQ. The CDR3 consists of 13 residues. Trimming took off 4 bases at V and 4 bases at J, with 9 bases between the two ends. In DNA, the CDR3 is TGTGCCAGCAGCTCCACAGCCGCAGATACGCAGTATTTT. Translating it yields CASSSTAADTQYF.

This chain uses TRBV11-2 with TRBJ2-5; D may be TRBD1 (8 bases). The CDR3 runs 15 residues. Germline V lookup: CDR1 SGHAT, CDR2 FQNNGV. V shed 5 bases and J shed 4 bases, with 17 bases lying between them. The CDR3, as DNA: TGTGCCAGCAGCCCCGGACAGGGAGGGGGAGAGACCCAGTACTTC. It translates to CASSPGQGGGETQYF.

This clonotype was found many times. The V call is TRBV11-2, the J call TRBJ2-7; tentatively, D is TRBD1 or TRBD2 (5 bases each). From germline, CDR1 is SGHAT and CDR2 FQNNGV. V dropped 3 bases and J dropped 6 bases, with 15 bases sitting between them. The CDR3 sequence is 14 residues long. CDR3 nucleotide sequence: TGTGCCAGCAGCTTGTTGCAGGGCCGGGGCGAGCAGTACTTC. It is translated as CASSLLQGRGEQYF.

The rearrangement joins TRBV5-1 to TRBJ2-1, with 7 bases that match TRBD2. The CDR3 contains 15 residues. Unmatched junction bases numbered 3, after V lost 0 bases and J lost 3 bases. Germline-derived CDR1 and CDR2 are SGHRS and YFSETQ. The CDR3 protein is CASSLDLAVYNEQFF. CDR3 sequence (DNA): TGCGCCAGCAGCTTGGACCTAGCGGTCTACAATGAGCAGTTCTTC.